These 7 T cell receptor beta chains share one sample of origin, sequenced in a study of blood T cell repertoires in COVID-19. The repertoire was sequenced with immunoSEQ multiplex PCR; TCRdb's copy has only in-frame clones and lacks some. The sample holds over 200,000 clones; nearly 85% are singletons and the top ten take over 1%. Sequences were obtained from peripheral blood. The receptors derive from a woman in her thirties with COVID-19, enrolled during active disease.

The chain recombines TRBV18 with TRBJ2-7; TRBD1 matches 10 bases. CDR3 length equals 15 residues. The germline gives CDR1 KGHSH, CDR2 LQKENI. With V trimmed by 3 bases and J by 3 bases, 5 bases remained unmatched. The CDR3 spells CASSPKTGGLYEQYF. CDR3 DNA: TGTGCCAGCTCACCCAAGACAGGGGGCCTCTACGAGCAGTACTTC.

The chain employs TRBV7-9 and TRBJ2-4, with TRBD1 matching over 9 bases. This CDR3 has 15 amino acids. The ends lost 5 bases at V and 5 bases at J; junction bases unmatched: 7. Germline V lookup: CDR1 SEHNR, CDR2 FQNEAQ (reference sequence). The CDR3 coding sequence is TGTGCCAGCAGCCCGCTTACAGGGGGCGAAAACATTCAGTACTTC. This sequence encodes CASSPLTGGENIQYF.

The chain uses TRBV9 and TRBJ1-2, with TRBD1 matching over 7 bases. The trim removed 0 bases at V and 4 bases at J, leaving 6 bases unmatched. CDR3 length: 15 residues. CDR1 is SGDLS, CDR2 YYNGEE, per germline. In DNA, the CDR3 is TGTGCCAGCAGCGTAGAGCCAGGGACAGTCTATGGCTACACCTTC. The encoded protein is CASSVEPGTVYGYTF.

The chain couples TRBV27 to TRBJ1-3; 10 nucleotides line up with TRBD1. Germline trimming cut 2 bases from V and 9 bases from J; bases unmatched to any gene: 7. CDR1 MNHEY and CDR2 SMNVEV come from the germline V gene (reference sequence). The CDR3 contains 15 residues. The CDR3 loop reads CASSLGGQGSRTIYF. In nucleotides, the CDR3 is TGTGCCAGCAGTTTAGGGGGACAGGGGTCGCGCACCATATATTTT.

V usage is TRBV12-3 or TRBV12-4 and J usage is TRBJ2-1; TRBD1 is a possible D gene (5 bases). The CDR3 contains 13 residues. V lost 7 bases and J lost 8, with 15 bases in between. The CDR3 coding sequence is TGTGCCAGCACCGGACACCCACTGTATGAGCAGTTCTTC. Translated, it gives CASTGHPLYEQFF.

This clone was detected once. This rearrangement joins TRBV7-2 to TRBJ2-7, with D possibly TRBD1 on 5 matching bases. Germline V CDR1 and CDR2: SGHTA, FQGNSA. V lost 1 base to trimming and J lost 6 bases, with 10 bases between them. The CDR3 runs to 13 residues. CDR3 nucleotide sequence: TGTGCCAGCAGCTTAGAGGCAGGGCGCGAGCAGTACTTC. It codes for CASSLEAGREQYF.

The chain recombines TRBV5-1 with TRBJ1-5; D is perhaps TRBD1 (6 bases). Germline V gives CDR1 SGHRS, CDR2 YFSETQ. The ends were cut back, 7 bases at V and 5 bases at J, with 13 bases in the middle. This CDR3 spans 13 amino acids. CDR3 in DNA: TGCGCCAGCGCGGACAGCCCCTATCAGCCCCAGCATTTT. This codes for CASADSPYQPQHF.